The 22 T cell receptor beta chains given below trace back to one sample, sequenced in a study of T cell repertoires in cytomegalovirus infection. TCRdb re-derived calls from the reads in MiXCR, one entry per CDR3 protein. Found here are nearly 650,000 distinct CDR3 sequences, approximately 24% of them singletons; the top ten hold around 7.6%. The sample taken for sequencing was CD8+ T cells from PBMCs. These receptors came from a human donor in good health (CMV status not recorded). Some clones in this sample may be carry-over from other donors' samples.

This clonotype was seen more than once but under ten times. This chain uses TRBV20-1 with TRBJ2-1; D gene ambiguous. From germline, CDR1 is DFQATT and CDR2 SNEGSKA (reference sequence). The V and J ends lost 0 bases and 0 bases respectively, with 12 bases between them. The CDR3 loop spans 16 amino acids. The CDR3 is CSARDWAADSYNEQFF. In DNA, the CDR3 is TGCAGTGCTAGAGATTGGGCTGCCGACTCCTACAATGAGCAGTTCTTC.

This clonotype turned up a few times. This chain links TRBV7-9 with TRBJ2-3; D unresolved. Germline V CDR1 and CDR2: SEHNR, FQNEAQ (reference sequence). Trimming shortened V by 4 bases and J by 4 bases, and 6 bases separated the two germline ends. The CDR3 has 12 residues. The DNA of the CDR3 is TGTGCCAGCAGCTGGTCATCAGATACGCAGTATTTT. Protein product: CASSWSSDTQYF.

This clonotype came up many times. The chain joins TRBV7-4 to TRBJ2-3, with 11 bases identical to TRBD2. The V segment lost 5 bases and the J segment 2 bases; nucleotides outside the gene matches: 9. CDR3 length equals 17 residues. Germline V gene sequence: CDR1 SGHVT, CDR2 SQSDAQ. CDR3 region: CASSHGLAGNTTDTQYF. Written as DNA, the CDR3 is TGTGCCAGCAGCCACGGACTAGCGGGCAACACCACAGATACGCAGTATTTT. The whole variable domain, remainder taken from reference TRBV7-4 and TRBJ2-3, is GAGVSQSPRYKVAKRGRDVALRCDSISGHVTLYWYRQTLGQGSEVLTYSQSDAQRDKSGRPSGRFSAERPERSVSTLKIQRTEQGDSAVYLCASSHGLAGNTTDTQYFGPGTRLTVL.

Of note for this clonotype: At one of its ends the junction is not consistent with the germline gene, which may arise from a read error. The V call is TRBV27, the J call TRBJ1-2; D is possibly TRBD1 (5 bases). CDR3 size: 15 residues. Germline V gene lookup returns CDR1 MNHEY and CDR2 SMNVEV (reference sequence). The CDR3 sequence: CASSISPGRIYGYTF. DNA of the CDR3: TGTGCCAGCAGTATATCTCCGGGACGGATCTATGGCTACACCTTC.

The chain is built from TRBV12-3 or TRBV12-4 and TRBJ2-7; TRBD2 matches at 7 bases. The CDR3 totals 16 residues. V gave up 7 bases and J gave up 3 bases; unmatched junction bases: 15. CDR3 sequence (DNA): TGTGCCAGCACCTCCCCTGGGGGGGAGAGATACTACGAGCAGTACTTC. Protein: CASTSPGGERYYEQYF.

This clonotype occurred many times. This chain joins TRBV4-3 and TRBJ1-3; D uncertain. This CDR3 has 15 residues. CDR1 and CDR2 from the germline V gene are LGHNA and YSLEER. V lost 0 bases and J 3 bases, leaving 9 bases between the germline ends. The CDR3 region is CASSQDTGVGNTIYF. DNA for the CDR3: TGCGCCAGCAGCCAAGATACGGGAGTTGGAAACACCATATATTTT.

About this clonotype itself: At one end the junction does not follow the germline gene, possibly because of a read error. The chain couples TRBV5-5 to TRBJ2-7; TRBD2 matches 10 bases. Germline CDR1 and CDR2: SGHKS and YYEKEE (reference sequence). The CDR3 runs to 17 residues. The CDR3 nucleotides read TGTGTCAGCAGCACATATCTTACTAGCGGGGAAACCTACGAGCAGTACTTC. Residues: CVSSTYLTSGETYEQYF.

This clonotype has ten or more counts. The chain links TRBV14 to TRBJ1-1; possibly TRBD1 for D (5 bases). With 1 base removed from V and 3 bases from J, the gap between germline ends came to 9 bases. Germline CDR1 SGHDN, CDR2 FVKESK. This CDR3 is built from 14 residues. CDR3 sequence reads: CASSQAGAYTEAFF. The CDR3 bases are TGTGCCAGCAGCCAAGCTGGGGCATACACTGAAGCTTTCTTT.

The chain combines TRBV10-3 with TRBJ1-2; TRBD1 might be the D (5 bases). Trimming removed 2 bases from V and 4 bases from J, with 17 bases in between. Germline V lookup: CDR1 ENHRY, CDR2 SYGVKD. The CDR3 loop spans 16 amino acids. CDR3 amino acids: CAISEPAGYPVYGYTF. CDR3 nucleotide sequence: TGTGCCATCAGTGAGCCGGCAGGGTATCCCGTCTATGGCTACACCTTC.

In its sample, this clonotype was seen a few times. The J gene is TRBJ1-5, the V gene TRBV5-6; D is undetermined. V lost 0 bases, J lost 0 bases, and 7 bases lay in between. The germline gives CDR1 SGHDT, CDR2 YYEEEE. The CDR3 is 15 residues long. The CDR3 here is CASSLVDDSNQPQHF. The DNA for the CDR3 is TGTGCCAGCAGCTTGGTAGATGATAGCAATCAGCCCCAGCATTTT.

This clonotype was observed a handful of times. This may be a read error, as it is one base from a much larger clone. This chain joins TRBV13 and TRBJ2-7, with D perhaps TRBD2 (5 bases). There are 12 residues in the CDR3. Germline CDR1 is PRHDT and CDR2 is FYEKMQ (reference sequence). The V gene lost 5 bases and the J gene lost 6 bases, with 11 bases spanning the gap. CDR3 sequence: CASSLGISEQYF. CDR3 sequence (DNA): TGTGCCAGCAGCCTCGGGATCAGCGAGCAGTACTTC.

V usage is TRBV5-1 and J usage is TRBJ2-7; 7 bases line up with TRBD1. The CDR3 covers 12 residues. J lost 6 bases, V lost 2 bases, and 2 bases had no gene match. In germline, CDR1 is SGHRS, CDR2 YFSETQ. CDR3 bases: TGCGCCAGCAGCTTTACAGGGGCCGAGCAGTACGTC. It specifies CASSFTGAEQYV.

This clonotype has just a few counts. This chain uses TRBV6-1 with TRBJ2-1; 12 nucleotides match TRBD1. This CDR3 comprises 15 residues. In germline, CDR1 is MNHNS, CDR2 SASEGT. The ends lost 6 bases at V and 8 bases at J; junction bases unmatched: 8. Here the CDR3 reads CASRRDRGLWDEQFF. For the CDR3, the DNA is TGTGCCAGCAGGCGGGACAGGGGGCTCTGGGATGAGCAGTTCTTC.

Only a few counts were recorded for this clonotype. J is TRBJ2-1 and V is TRBV28; D unresolved. V was pared by 5 bases and J by 7 bases, with 12 bases between. The CDR3 is 13 residues long. From germline, CDR1 is MDHEN and CDR2 SYDVKM. The CDR3 loop reads CASSPTVRNEQFF. The CDR3 region has the DNA TGTGCCAGCAGTCCGACCGTTCGGAATGAGCAGTTCTTC.

This clonotype was seen only a few times. The chain combines TRBV7-3 with TRBJ1-4, with D possibly being TRBD1 (5 bases). The length of the CDR3 is 16 residues. The germline V gene has CDR1 SGHTA and CDR2 FQGTGA. V was shortened by 2 bases and J by 0 bases, with 10 bases between the two germline ends. CDR3 region: CASSLLGAATNEKLFF. In DNA, the CDR3 is TGTGCCAGCAGCTTACTTGGGGCTGCAACTAATGAAAAACTGTTTTTT.

This clonotype was seen at least ten times. The chain joins TRBV2 to TRBJ1-2; 7 nucleotides align to TRBD1. The CDR3 loop spans 12 amino acids. V trimming: 6 bases; J trimming: 4 bases; junction bases outside the gene matches: 2. CDR1 and CDR2 (germline): SNHLY, FYNNEI. The CDR3 region has the DNA TGTGCCAGCAGAGGGACAGCCTATGGCTACACCTTC. Residues: CASRGTAYGYTF.

This clonotype has more than one count but fewer than ten. The chain recombines TRBV25-1 with TRBJ2-2; D is perhaps TRBD1 (6 bases). Germline CDR1 reads MGHDK; CDR2 reads SYGVNS. Trimming cost V 3 bases and J 4 bases, with 9 bases left between them. The CDR3 has 14 amino acids. As DNA, the CDR3 is TGTGCCAGCAGTGATACAGGGACCACCGGGGAGCTGTTTTTT. Residues: CASSDTGTTGELFF. Full variable domain (outside the CDR3, taken from reference TRBV25-1 and TRBJ2-2): EADIYQTPRYLVIGTGKKITLECSQTMGHDKMYWYQQDPGMELHLIHYSYGVNSTEKGDLSSESTVSRIRTEHFPLTLESARPSHTSQYLCASSDTGTTGELFFGEGSRLTVL.

Notes on this clonotype: A read error may be the cause here, since a much bigger clone is one base away. This chain connects TRBV28 to TRBJ2-1; D is uncertain. V lost 7 bases and J 5 bases, leaving 12 bases between the germline ends. This CDR3 comprises 13 residues. Germline V CDR1 and CDR2: MDHEN, SYDVKM. The chain's CDR3 is CASNKRINNEQFF. The CDR3 DNA sequence: TGTGCCAGCAACAAGAGGATCAACAATGAGCAGTTCTTC.

This clonotype was found many times. This sequence joins TRBV28 and TRBJ2-2; no clear D. Germline values: CDR1 MDHEN, CDR2 SYDVKM. V was clipped by 2 bases and J by 5 bases, with 18 bases between them. This CDR3 is 17 amino acids long. The CDR3 sequence: CASSLLESLVETGELFF. The CDR3 DNA sequence: TGTGCCAGCAGTTTACTCGAATCGCTAGTGGAAACCGGGGAGCTGTTTTTT.

This clonotype was seen more than once but under ten times. V usage is TRBV29-1 and J usage is TRBJ2-7; 12 nucleotides line up with TRBD1. The CDR3 is 16 amino acids. From germline, CDR1 is SQVTM and CDR2 ANQGSEA. Trimming took 1 base from V and 6 from J; bases not matched to a gene: 10. DNA of the CDR3: TGCAGCGTTGAAGCCCCTCCGGGACAGGGGGCCCTCGAGCAGTACTTC. Residues: CSVEAPPGQGALEQYF.

Only a few counts were recorded for this clonotype. The chain links TRBV6-2 or TRBV6-3 to TRBJ2-4; 8 bases fit TRBD2. The CDR3 spans 14 residues. Germline CDR1 and CDR2: MNHEY and SVGEGT. V shed 5 bases, J shed 14 bases, and the junction held 14 bases outside the gene matches. The CDR3 sequence: CASSQSLAVINKYF. CDR3 coding DNA: TGTGCCAGCAGTCAATCACTAGCGGTTATTAATAAGTACTTC.

This clonotype was observed at least ten times. The chain is built from TRBV6-5 and TRBJ2-5; D is unclear. Trimming removed 6 bases from V and 5 bases from J, with 10 bases in between. This CDR3 is built from 12 residues. The germline V gene encodes CDR1 MNHEY and CDR2 SVGAGI. Here the CDR3 reads CASSHLGETQYF. Here the CDR3 DNA reads TGTGCCAGCAGCCACCTCGGGGAGACCCAGTACTTC.